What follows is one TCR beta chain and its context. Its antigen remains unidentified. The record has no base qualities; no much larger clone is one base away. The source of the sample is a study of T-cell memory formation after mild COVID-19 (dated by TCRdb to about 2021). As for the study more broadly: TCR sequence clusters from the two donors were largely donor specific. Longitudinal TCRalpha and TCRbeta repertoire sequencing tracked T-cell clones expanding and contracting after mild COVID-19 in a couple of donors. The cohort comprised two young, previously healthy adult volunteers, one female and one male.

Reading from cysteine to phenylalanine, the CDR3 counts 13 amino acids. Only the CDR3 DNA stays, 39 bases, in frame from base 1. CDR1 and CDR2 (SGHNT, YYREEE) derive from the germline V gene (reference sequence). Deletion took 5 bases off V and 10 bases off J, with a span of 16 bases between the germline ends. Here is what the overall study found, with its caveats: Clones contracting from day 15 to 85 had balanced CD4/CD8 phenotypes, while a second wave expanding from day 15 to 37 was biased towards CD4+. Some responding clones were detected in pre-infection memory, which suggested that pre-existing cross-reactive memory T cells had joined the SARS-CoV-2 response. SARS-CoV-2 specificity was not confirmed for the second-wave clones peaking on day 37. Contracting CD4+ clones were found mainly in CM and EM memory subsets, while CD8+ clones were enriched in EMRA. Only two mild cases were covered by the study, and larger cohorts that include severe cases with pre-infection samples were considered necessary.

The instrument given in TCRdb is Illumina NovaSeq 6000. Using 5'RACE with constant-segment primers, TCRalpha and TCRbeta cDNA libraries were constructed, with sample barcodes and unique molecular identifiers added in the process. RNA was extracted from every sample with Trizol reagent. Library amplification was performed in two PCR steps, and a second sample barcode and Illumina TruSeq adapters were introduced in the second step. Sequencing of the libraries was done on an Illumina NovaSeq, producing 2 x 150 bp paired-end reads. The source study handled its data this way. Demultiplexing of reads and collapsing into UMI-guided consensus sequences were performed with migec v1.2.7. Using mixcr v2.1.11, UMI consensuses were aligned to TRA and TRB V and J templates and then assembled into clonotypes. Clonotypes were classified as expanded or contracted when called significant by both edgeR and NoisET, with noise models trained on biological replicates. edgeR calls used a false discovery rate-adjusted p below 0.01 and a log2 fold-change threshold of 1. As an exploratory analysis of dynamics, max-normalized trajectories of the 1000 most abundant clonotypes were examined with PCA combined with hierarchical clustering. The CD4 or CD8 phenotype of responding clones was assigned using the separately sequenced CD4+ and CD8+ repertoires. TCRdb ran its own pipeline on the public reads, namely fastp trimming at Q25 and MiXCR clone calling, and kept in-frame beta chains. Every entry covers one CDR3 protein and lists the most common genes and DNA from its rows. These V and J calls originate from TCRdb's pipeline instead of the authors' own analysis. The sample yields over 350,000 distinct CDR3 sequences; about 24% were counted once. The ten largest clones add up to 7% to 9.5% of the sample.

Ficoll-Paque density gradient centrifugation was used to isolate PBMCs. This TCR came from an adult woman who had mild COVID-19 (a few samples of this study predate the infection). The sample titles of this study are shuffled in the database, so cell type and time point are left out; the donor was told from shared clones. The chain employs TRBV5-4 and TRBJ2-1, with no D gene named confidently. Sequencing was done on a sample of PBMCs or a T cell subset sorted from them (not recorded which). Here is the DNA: TGTGCCAGCAGTCCGTCAACGACAACCGAGCAGTTCTTC. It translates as CASSPSTTTEQFF. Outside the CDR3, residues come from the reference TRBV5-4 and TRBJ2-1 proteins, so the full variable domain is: ETGVTQSPTHLIKTRGQQVTLRCSSQSGHNTVSWYQQALGQGPQFIFQYYREEENGRGNFPPRFSGLQFPNYSSELNVNALELDDSALYLCASSPSTTTEQFFGPGTRLTVL.